These 5 T cell receptor beta chains were sequenced from one sample in a study of post-analysis software for immune sequencing data (dated by TCRdb to the mid-2010s). Their antigens are not known. Broader findings and caveats from the paper: About five TRBV segments, including TRBV5-6, TRBV5-1 and TRBV20-1, were significantly more frequent in patients than controls.

The protocol used for the library was PCR. TCRdb lists the instrument as Illumina HiSeq 2500. Unique molecular identifiers were incorporated into TCR beta cDNA libraries to reduce PCR and sequencing biases. TCRdb handled the public reads itself, with Q25 trimming in fastp and clone calling in MiXCR, and kept productive beta chains. Each CDR3 protein gets just one entry, which takes the most common genes and DNA from the rows behind it. The sample includes 170,000 or so distinct CDR3 sequences, with 30% observed a single time. The top ten hold approximately 1.6% of the sample. The sequencing input was blood. The receptors stem from a girl between 10 and 17 years old with multiple sclerosis.

This clonotype has a handful of counts. The CDR3 DNA is TGCGCCAGCAGCTTGGGTGGGACAGGGAAGACCTACGAGCAGTACTTC. Its protein is CASSLGGTGKTYEQYF. V gene TRBV5-1 combines with J gene TRBJ2-7; 9 positions agree with TRBD1. The CDR3 loop spans 16 amino acids. The junction had 6 bases not matched to a gene; V was cut back by 0 bases and J by 2 bases. Looked up from germline, CDR1 is SGHRS and CDR2 is YFSETQ.

V and J are TRBV15 and TRBJ2-1; perhaps TRBD1 as D (5 bases). The germline CDR1 and CDR2 sequences are LNHNV and YYDKDF (reference sequence). The CDR3 consists of 15 residues. V was cut by 2 bases and J by 13 bases, with 21 bases left in between. This chain's CDR3 is CATSRIAGNQETQFF. The CDR3 region has the DNA TGTGCCACCAGCAGAATAGCAGGGAACCAAGAGACCCAGTTCTTC.

Worth noting for this clonotype: A much larger clone is a single base away; this may be a read error. This sequence joins TRBV3-1 and TRBJ2-1, with TRBD1 identical over 10 bases. Germline CDR1 is LGHDT and CDR2 is YNNKEL (reference sequence). CDR3 length: 16 amino acids. The CDR3 here is CAGSQLYGDRGDEQFF. The CDR3 region has the DNA TGTGCCGGCAGCCAACTGTATGGGGACAGGGGCGATGAGCAGTTCTTC.

There are many counts of this clonotype. This rearrangement joins TRBV5-1 to TRBJ2-4; D possibly corresponds to TRBD1 (7 bases). This CDR3 comprises 15 residues. With 4 bases removed from V and 7 bases from J, the gap between germline ends came to 18 bases. Germline V gene data show CDR1 as SGHRS and CDR2 as YFSETQ. The CDR3 DNA sequence: TGCGCCAGCAGCCCGGCCGACAGGGCGGGGAACATTCAGTACTTC. It translates to CASSPADRAGNIQYF.

This clonotype was detected many times. The V gene is TRBV14, the J gene TRBJ2-1; possible D gene TRBD1, 6 bases. CDR3 size: 13 residues. Trimming shortened V by 4 bases and J by 9 bases, and 13 bases separated the two germline ends. CDR1 and CDR2 from the germline V gene are SGHDN and FVKESK. CDR3: CASSPGQPPEQFF. The DNA for the CDR3 is TGTGCCAGCAGCCCTGGACAGCCCCCTGAGCAGTTCTTC.